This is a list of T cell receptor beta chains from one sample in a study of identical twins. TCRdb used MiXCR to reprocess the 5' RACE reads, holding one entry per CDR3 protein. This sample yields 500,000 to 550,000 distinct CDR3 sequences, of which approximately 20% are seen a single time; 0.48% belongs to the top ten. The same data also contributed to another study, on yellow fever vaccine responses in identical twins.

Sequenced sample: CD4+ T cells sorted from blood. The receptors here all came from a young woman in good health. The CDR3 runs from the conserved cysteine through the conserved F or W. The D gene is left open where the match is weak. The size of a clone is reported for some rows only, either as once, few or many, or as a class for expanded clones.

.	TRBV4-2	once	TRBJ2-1	TGTGCCAGCAGCCTGGGACTGTTCTCCTACAATGAGCAGTTCTTC	CASSLGLFSYNEQFF
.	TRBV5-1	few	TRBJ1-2	TGCGCCAGCAGCTTGGGGGCAGGGAATGGCTACACCTTC	CASSLGAGNGYTF
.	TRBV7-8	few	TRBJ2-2	TGTGCCAGCAGCTTAGCCCCTAGGACCGGGGAGCTGTTTTTT	CASSLAPRTGELFF
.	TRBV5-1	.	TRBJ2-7	TGCGCCAGCAGCGTAAGCCGGGATTTCTACGAGCAGTACTTC	CASSVSRDFYEQYF
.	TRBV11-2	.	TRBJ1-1	TGTGCCAGCAGCTTACAGCCGAGCATGAACACTGAAGCTTTCTTT	CASSLQPSMNTEAFF
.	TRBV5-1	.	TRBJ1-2	TGCGCCAGCAGTCCCTCTGCTAACTATGGCTACACCTTC	CASSPSANYGYTF
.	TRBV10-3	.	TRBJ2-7	TGTGCCACTAACGACAGCCCCTACGAGCAGTACTTC	CATNDSPYEQYF
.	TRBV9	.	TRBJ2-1	TGTGCCAGCAGCCCTAGGACAGTAATGAGCTCCTACAATGAGCAGTTCTTC	CASSPRTVMSSYNEQFF
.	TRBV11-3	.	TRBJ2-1	TGTGTCAGCAGCTTAGATCCGGCTACCAATGAGCAGTTCTTC	CVSSLDPATNEQFF
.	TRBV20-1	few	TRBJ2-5	TGCAGTGCTAGCCCTGACTACCAAGAGACCCAGTACTTC	CSASPDYQETQYF
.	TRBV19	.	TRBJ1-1	TGTGCCAGTAGTAAGTTGACTGAAGCTTTCTTT	CASSKLTEAFF
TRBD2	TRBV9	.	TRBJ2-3	TGTGCCAGCAGCGTAGATTTGGGAATAGCGGGTCCCAGGCGAATTGATACGCAGTATTTT	CASSVDLGIAGPRRIDTQYF
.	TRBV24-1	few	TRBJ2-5	TGTGCCACCAGTGATGTGGAAACGGGGGAGACCCAGTACTTC	CATSDVETGETQYF
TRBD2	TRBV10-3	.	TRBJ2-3	TGTGCCACCAAGCGGGAAGACACAGATACGCAGTATTTT	CATKREDTDTQYF
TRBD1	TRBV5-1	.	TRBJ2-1	TGCGCCAGCAGCTTGGGACAGGGATTCAATGAGCAGTTCTTC	CASSLGQGFNEQFF
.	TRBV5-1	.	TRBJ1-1	TGCGCCAGCAGCTCTAATACAGCGAACACTGAAGCTTTCTTT	CASSSNTANTEAFF
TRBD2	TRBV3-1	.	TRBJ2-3	TGTGCCAGCAGCCCTAGCGGGAGAGACACAGATACGCAGTATTTT	CASSPSGRDTDTQYF
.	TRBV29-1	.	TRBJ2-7	TGCAGCGTTGGAGATGTCTACGAGCAGTACTTC	CSVGDVYEQYF
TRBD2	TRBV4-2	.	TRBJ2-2	TGTGCCAGCAGCACCGGACTAGCGGGCTGGGAGCTGTTTTTT	CASSTGLAGWELFF
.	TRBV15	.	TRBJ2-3	TGTGCCACCAGCAGAGATGTGGGGGGTTTGGCAGATACGCAGTATTTT	CATSRDVGGLADTQYF
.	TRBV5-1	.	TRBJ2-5	TGCGCCAGCAGCGACCAGGGGGAGACCCAGTACTTC	CASSDQGETQYF
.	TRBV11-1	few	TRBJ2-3	TGTGCCAGCAGCTTAAATCTGGTTGCCGGGGCCCGAGGAGGAAATACGCAGTATTTT	CASSLNLVAGARGGNTQYF
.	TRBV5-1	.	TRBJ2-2	TGCGCCAGCAGAGTCTCCAGTTCGAACACCGGGGAGCTGTTTTTT	CASRVSSSNTGELFF